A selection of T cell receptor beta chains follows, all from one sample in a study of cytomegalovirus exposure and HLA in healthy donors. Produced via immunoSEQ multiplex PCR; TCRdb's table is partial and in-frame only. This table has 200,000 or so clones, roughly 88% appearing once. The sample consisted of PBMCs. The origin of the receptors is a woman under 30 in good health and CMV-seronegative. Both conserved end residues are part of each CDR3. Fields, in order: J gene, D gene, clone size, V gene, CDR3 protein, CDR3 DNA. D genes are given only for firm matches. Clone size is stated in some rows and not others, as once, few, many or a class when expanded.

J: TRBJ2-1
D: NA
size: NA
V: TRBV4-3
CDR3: CASSQVLGGNEQFF
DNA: TGCGCCAGCAGCCAAGTACTCGGCGGCAATGAGCAGTTCTTC

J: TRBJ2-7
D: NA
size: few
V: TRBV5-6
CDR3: CASSRTGRYEQYF
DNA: TGTGCCAGCAGCAGAACAGGGAGATACGAGCAGTACTTC

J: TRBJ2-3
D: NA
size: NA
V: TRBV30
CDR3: CAWSEFSGTDTQYF
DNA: TGTGCCTGGAGTGAATTTTCGGGCACAGATACGCAGTATTTT

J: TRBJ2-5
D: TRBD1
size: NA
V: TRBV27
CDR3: CASSLFRGGKTQYF
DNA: TGTGCCAGCAGTTTATTTAGAGGGGGCAAGACCCAGTACTTC

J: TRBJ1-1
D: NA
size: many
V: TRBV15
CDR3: CATSRSQGMNTEAFF
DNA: TGTGCCACCAGCAGGAGTCAGGGCATGAACACTGAAGCTTTCTTT

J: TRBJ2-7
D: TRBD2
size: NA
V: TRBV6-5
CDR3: CASSLAGGSSTKQYF
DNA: TGTGCCAGCAGCTTAGCGGGAGGATCCTCTACGAAGCAGTACTTC

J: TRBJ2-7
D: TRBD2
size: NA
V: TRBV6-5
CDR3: CASSPPRAGVYEQYF
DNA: TGTGCCAGCAGTCCCCCCCGGGCGGGAGTGTACGAGCAGTACTTC

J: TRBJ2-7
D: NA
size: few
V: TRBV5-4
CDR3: CASSYDSYEQYF
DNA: TGTGCCAGCAGCTATGACAGCTACGAGCAGTACTTC

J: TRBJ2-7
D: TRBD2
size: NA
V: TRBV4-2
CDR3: CASSDSGRSYEQYF
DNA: TGTGCCAGCAGCGATAGCGGGAGAAGTTACGAGCAGTACTTC

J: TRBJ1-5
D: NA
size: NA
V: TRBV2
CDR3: CASRRDQVRGQPQHF
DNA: TGTGCCAGCAGGCGGGACCAAGTCCGAGGGCAGCCCCAGCATTTT

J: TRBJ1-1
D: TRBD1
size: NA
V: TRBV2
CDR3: CASSRTGRNTEAFF
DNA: TGTGCCAGCAGCAGGACAGGAAGAAACACTGAAGCTTTCTTT

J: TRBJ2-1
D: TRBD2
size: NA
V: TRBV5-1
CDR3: CASSLAVSGSGYNEQFF
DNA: TGCGCCAGCAGCTTGGCCGTCAGCGGGAGTGGGTACAATGAGCAGTTCTTC

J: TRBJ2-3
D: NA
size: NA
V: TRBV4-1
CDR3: CASSPSESTDTQYF
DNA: TGCGCCAGCAGCCCCTCCGAGTCCACAGATACGCAGTATTTT

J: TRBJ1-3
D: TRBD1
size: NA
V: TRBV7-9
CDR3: CASSSWTGGNTIYF
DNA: TGTGCCAGCAGCTCTTGGACAGGTGGGAACACCATATATTTT

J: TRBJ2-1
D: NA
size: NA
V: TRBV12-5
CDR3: CASGLYGVEQFF
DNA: TGTGCTAGTGGTTTGTACGGGGTTGAGCAGTTCTTC

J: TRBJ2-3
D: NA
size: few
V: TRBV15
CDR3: CATARTGPTDTQYF
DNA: TGTGCCACCGCTAGAACAGGGCCGACAGATACGCAGTATTTT